This paragraph reports one T cell receptor beta chain. Antigen unknown. These data are taken from a study of cytomegalovirus exposure and HLA in healthy donors. PCR primers comprised 60 Vbeta and 13 Jbeta primers. Assay: immunoSEQ multiplex PCR; the TCRdb copy retains only in-frame clones and omits some. This listing includes 110,000 to 150,000 clones. Study-level results: Confirmation in vitro established that three CMV-associated chains were specific for CMV antigens. Later analysis showed TCR association rates varying by HLA locus, highest for DRB1 and lowest for HLA-C. Within a later analysis, the majority of CMV-associated TCR beta chains appeared HLA-restricted.

V lost 0 bases, J lost 2 bases, and 1 base stayed unmatched. Germline CDR1 and CDR2: KGHSH and LQKENI. The CDR3 extends over 14 amino acids. The sequence was collected from a male donor in good health and CMV-seronegative. This chain uses TRBV18 with TRBJ2-7; 7 positions agree with TRBD1. Sequenced: PBMCs. CDR3 sequence reads: CASSPPDRTYEQYF. The DNA of the CDR3 is TGTGCCAGCTCACCACCGGACAGGACCTACGAGCAGTACTTC.